What follows are 27 T cell receptor beta chains derived from one specimen sequenced in a study of shared clonotypes between healthy human individuals. TCRdb's table, derived via immunoSEQ multiplex PCR, lists solely in-frame clones and lacks some. Of some 480,000 clones listed, 70% to 80% were seen once; the top ten hold about 12%. Material: PBMCs. Receptor source: a woman between 35 and 50 years old in good health. Some clones in this sample may be carry-over from other donors' samples.

The genes are TRBV11-2 and TRBJ1-2, with D possibly matching TRBD1 (5 bases). Germline V gives CDR1 SGHAT, CDR2 FQNNGV. CDR3 length: 16 amino acids. V was cut by 1 base and J by 0 bases, with 12 bases left in between. The CDR3 nucleotides read TGTGCCAGCAGCTTAGGGGACGGGGGTCCTAACTATGGCTACACCTTC. This gives the protein CASSLGDGGPNYGYTF. The full variable domain, completed using reference TRBV11-2 and TRBJ1-2, is EAGVAQSPRYKIIEKRQSVAFWCNPISGHATLYWYQQILGQGPKLLIQFQNNGVVDDSQLPKDRFSAERLKGVDSTLKIQPAKLEDSAVYLCASSLGDGGPNYGYTFGSGTRLTVV.

This chain connects TRBV5-1 to TRBJ2-3; D not certain. Per the germline V gene, CDR1 is SGHRS and CDR2 is YFSETQ. Trimming shortened V by 5 bases and J by 5 bases, and 9 bases separated the two germline ends. The CDR3 contains 12 residues. This chain's CDR3 is CASRQIGDTQYF. DNA of the CDR3: TGCGCCAGCAGGCAAATTGGAGATACGCAGTATTTT. Complete variable domain (other parts from reference TRBV5-1 and TRBJ2-3): KAGVTQTPRYLIKTRGQQVTLSCSPISGHRSVSWYQQTPGQGLQFLFEYFSETQRNKGNFPGRFSGRQFSNSRSEMNVSTLELGDSALYLCASRQIGDTQYFGPGTRLTVL.

V usage is TRBV9 and J usage is TRBJ2-6, with D perhaps matching TRBD2 (6 bases). Germline CDR1 and CDR2: SGDLS and YYNGEE. The CDR3 is made up of 17 amino acids. V was shortened by 0 bases and J by 1 base, with 11 bases between the two germline ends. The DNA for the CDR3 is TGTGCCAGCAGCGTAGGGAGGGCCCCGTCTGGGGCCAACGTCCTGACTTTC. It yields the protein CASSVGRAPSGANVLTF.

The chain employs TRBV5-1 and TRBJ2-5; D is possibly TRBD2 (6 bases). CDR1 is SGHRS and CDR2 is YFSETQ in the germline V gene. Trimming stripped 4 bases from V and 11 bases from J, with 21 bases between. This CDR3 has 14 amino acids. CDR3 DNA sequence: TGCGCCAGCAGCACCGGGACTGGGGTCTGGGAGCAGTACTTC. This codes for CASSTGTGVWEQYF.

With respect to this clone: A read error may be the cause here, since a much bigger clone is one base away. This same CDR3 is encoded by further DNA sequences in the sample. V usage is TRBV4-1 and J usage is TRBJ1-1; D is ambiguous. The CDR3 contains 15 residues. V lost 3 bases and J lost 5, with 16 bases in between. Germline V lookup: CDR1 MGHRA, CDR2 YSYEKL. CDR3 bases: TGCGCCAGCAGCCAGGGCTCGGGTGGGTATACTGAAGCTTTCTTT. It translates to CASSQGSGGYTEAFF.

This clone was detected a few times. The V and J genes are TRBV15 and TRBJ1-5; the match to TRBD1 covers 7 bases. CDR1 is LNHNV and CDR2 is YYDKDF in the germline V gene (reference sequence). The CDR3 contains 17 residues. The trim removed 2 bases at V and 5 bases at J, leaving 12 bases unmatched. DNA of the CDR3: TGTGCCACCAGCAGACTCACAGGGGTGAGACGGGATCAGCCCCAGCATTTT. This codes for CATSRLTGVRRDQPQHF.

The V call is TRBV7-9, the J call TRBJ1-6; TRBD1 is a possible D gene (5 bases). Looked up from germline, CDR1 is SEHNR and CDR2 is FQNEAQ (reference sequence). With 4 bases removed from V and 6 bases from J, the gap between germline ends came to 10 bases. CDR3 length: 14 amino acids. CDR3 loop: CASSSQGGNSPLHF. For the CDR3, the DNA is TGTGCCAGCAGCTCTCAGGGTGGTAATTCACCCCTCCACTTT.

The chain couples TRBV2 to TRBJ2-7; D not certain. The V end was cut by 4 bases, the J end by 4 bases, with 11 bases between. Germline V gene lookup returns CDR1 SNHLY and CDR2 FYNNEI. This CDR3 contains 13 residues. CDR3 loop: CASSVVVVYEQYF. The CDR3 region has the DNA TGTGCCAGCAGTGTAGTGGTAGTTTACGAGCAGTACTTC.

V gene TRBV19 combines with J gene TRBJ2-1, with 8 bases identical to TRBD2. The CDR3 totals 16 residues. Per the germline V gene, CDR1 is LNHDA and CDR2 is SQIVND (reference sequence). With 5 bases clipped from V and 7 bases from J, the junction kept 13 bases outside the gene matches. The CDR3 loop is CASSPPAGGSLNEQFF. The CDR3 region has the DNA TGTGCCAGTAGTCCCCCGGCGGGAGGCTCGCTGAATGAGCAGTTCTTC.

The J gene is TRBJ1-2, the V gene TRBV28; D perhaps matches TRBD1 (5 bases). The CDR3 length is 14 residues. The V and J ends lost 3 bases and 1 base respectively, with 9 bases between them. Per the germline V gene, CDR1 is MDHEN and CDR2 is SYDVKM. The CDR3 DNA reads TGTGCCAGCAGTTTTTTTGACAGTAACTATGGCTACACCTTC. Amino acids: CASSFFDSNYGYTF.

The chain has TRBV7-9 and TRBJ2-1, with D perhaps TRBD2 (5 bases). The V and J ends lost 3 bases and 5 bases respectively, with 11 bases between them. CDR1 is SEHNR, CDR2 FQNEAQ, per germline (reference sequence). The CDR3 consists of 14 residues. CDR3 sequence (DNA): TGTGCCAGCAGCTTTGGGCGGGCAGACAATGAGCAGTTCTTC. This translates into CASSFGRADNEQFF. Together with reference TRBV7-9 and TRBJ2-1, the CDR3 gives the full variable domain: DTGVSQNPRHKITKRGQNVTFRCDPISEHNRLYWYRQTLGQGPEFLTYFQNEAQLEKSRLLSDRFSAERPKGSFSTLEIQRTEQGDSAMYLCASSFGRADNEQFFGPGTRLTVL.

The chain uses TRBV5-4 and TRBJ2-3; D is uncertain. The CDR3 consists of 15 residues. Trimming stripped 1 base from V and 4 bases from J, with 13 bases between. Per germline, CDR1 SGHNT and CDR2 YYREEE (reference sequence). DNA of the CDR3: TGTGCCAGCAGCTTGATCGGGTATACGTCAGATACGCAGTATTTT. It specifies CASSLIGYTSDTQYF.

This clone showed up just once. The chain has TRBV7-2 and TRBJ2-5; D assignment may be TRBD1 or TRBD2 (6 bases each). V was pared by 8 bases and J by 1 base, with 17 bases between. Germline CDR1 is SGHTA and CDR2 is FQGNSA. The CDR3 has 15 amino acids. The CDR3 region is CASCGRGGPQETQYF. The CDR3 coding sequence is TGTGCCAGCTGTGGAAGAGGGGGGCCCCAAGAGACCCAGTACTTC. The full variable domain, completed using reference TRBV7-2 and TRBJ2-5, is GAGVSQSPSNKVTEKGKDVELRCDPISGHTALYWYRQSLGQGLEFLIYFQGNSAPDKSGLPSDRFSAERTGGSVSTLTIQRTQQEDSAVYLCASCGRGGPQETQYFGPGTRLLVL.

This clone was picked up one time. This sequence joins TRBV10-3 and TRBJ1-4; D remains unclear. Trimming left V 2 bases short and J 3 bases short, with 4 bases between. The CDR3 is made up of 13 amino acids. Germline lookup yields CDR1 ENHRY and CDR2 SYGVKD. The CDR3 DNA follows: TGTGCCATCAGTGAGAAACCTAATGAAAAACTGTTTTTT. This encodes CAISEKPNEKLFF.

The chain couples TRBV21-1 to TRBJ2-7; the table's D call, TRBD1, was not checked against the DNA. TRBV21-1 constitutes a pseudogene. The CDR3 extends over 13 amino acids. The CDR3 DNA is TGTGCCAGCACCCCCAGGGTCCGCTACGAGCAGTACTTC. This codes for CASTPRVRYEQYF.

V and J are TRBV10-3 and TRBJ1-1; D might be TRBD1 (5 bases). Trimming took 4 bases from V and 4 from J, leaving 7 bases between them. The CDR3 is 12 residues long. Germline assignment: CDR1 ENHRY and CDR2 SYGVKD. The CDR3 here is CAISVGGTEAFF. The DNA of the CDR3 is TGTGCCATCAGTGTCGGGGGCACTGAAGCTTTCTTT.

J is TRBJ2-7 and V is TRBV11-1; D is unresolved. The CDR3 extends over 14 amino acids. Germline V CDR1 and CDR2: SGHAT, FQDESV (reference sequence). V was shortened by 3 bases and J by 2 bases, with 11 bases between the two germline ends. CDR3 sequence (DNA): TGTGCCAGCAGCTTCGGGCGGTTGACCTACGAGCAGTACTTC. Amino acids: CASSFGRLTYEQYF.

In this sample, this clone turned up a few times. The rearrangement links TRBV30 to TRBJ1-6; a possible D gene is TRBD1 (5 bases). The CDR3 spans 14 residues. V gave up 3 bases and J gave up 7 bases, with 13 bases separating them. From germline, CDR1 is GTSNPN and CDR2 SVGIG (reference sequence). The CDR3 DNA sequence: TGTGCCTGGAGCACCGGGACGGAAAATTCACCCCTCCACTTT. Amino acids: CAWSTGTENSPLHF.

This clone came up once. The V gene is TRBV30, the J gene TRBJ1-2; D is undetermined. Germline V gene lookup returns CDR1 GTSNPN and CDR2 SVGIG (reference sequence). V gave up 5 bases and J gave up 0 bases, with 13 bases separating them. CDR3 length: 14 amino acids. CDR3 sequence (DNA): TGTGCCTGGTCCCCTGCAGTCACTAACTATGGCTACACCTTC. Protein product: CAWSPAVTNYGYTF. The full variable domain, in which reference TRBV30 and TRBJ1-2 provide the parts outside the CDR3, is SQTIHQWPATLVQPVGSPLSLECTVEGTSNPNLYWYRQAAGRGLQLLFYSVGIGQISSEVPQNLSASRPQDRQFILSSKKLLLSDSGFYLCAWSPAVTNYGYTFGSGTRLTVV.

The chain's CDR3 is CASSPPSGLANYNEQFF. The CDR3 coding sequence is TGTGCCAGCAGCCCCCCCTCGGGGCTAGCGAACTACAATGAGCAGTTCTTC. The chain couples TRBV7-9 to TRBJ2-1, with D tentatively TRBD2 (6 bases). The CDR3 spans 17 residues. The V end lost 5 bases, the J end lost 3 bases, and 20 bases lay between the germline ends. Germline assignment: CDR1 SEHNR and CDR2 FQNEAQ (reference sequence).

The V gene is TRBV7-2, the J gene TRBJ2-2, with D perhaps TRBD2 (5 bases). Deletions cut 2 bases from V and 6 bases from J, with 13 bases between. CDR3 length: 15 amino acids. CDR1 is SGHTA, CDR2 FQGNSA, per germline. CDR3 DNA sequence: TGTGCCAGCAGCTTATTTAGCGAGGTTGCCGGGGAGCTGTTTTTT. Encoded protein: CASSLFSEVAGELFF.

The chain recombines TRBV29-1 with TRBJ1-3; D gene ambiguous. V was shortened by 4 bases and J by 0 bases, with 4 bases between the two germline ends. Germline CDR1 is SQVTM and CDR2 is ANQGSEA. The CDR3 contains 12 residues. The CDR3 DNA is TGCAGCGTTGTGATCTCTGGAAACACCATATATTTT. It yields the protein CSVVISGNTIYF.

The gene calls are TRBV11-3 and TRBJ2-1, with 9 bases that match TRBD1. V gave up 1 base and J gave up 8 bases; unmatched junction bases: 6. CDR3 length: 15 residues. The germline V gene has CDR1 SGHNT and CDR2 YENEEA. Here the CDR3 DNA reads TGTGCCAGCAGCTTAGTCTCCGGGACAGGGCATGAGCAGTTCTTC. This encodes CASSLVSGTGHEQFF.

With regard to this clone: Different DNA sequences within this sample yield the same CDR3. This sequence joins TRBV7-3 and TRBJ2-5, with 12 nucleotides matching TRBD2. The V gene end was trimmed by 5 bases and the J gene end by 5 bases; junction bases not matched to a gene: 3. There are 14 residues in the CDR3. Germline values: CDR1 SGHTA, CDR2 FQGTGA. CDR3 nucleotide sequence: TGTGCCAGCAGCCCCGGACTAGCGGGGGAGACCCAGTACTTC. Translating it yields CASSPGLAGETQYF.

The chain carries TRBV10-3 and TRBJ1-2; D is uncertain. This CDR3 is built from 12 residues. Trimming cost V 5 bases and J 8 bases, with 12 bases left between them. The germline CDR1 and CDR2 sequences are ENHRY and SYGVKD. CDR3 DNA: TGTGCCATCAGTAGGGAAATAGGCGGCTACACCTTC. The encoded protein is CAISREIGGYTF.

CDR3 coding DNA: TGTGCCAGCAAAGGACAGGGGGCGTACGAGCAGTACTTC. Translation: CASKGQGAYEQYF. This chain joins TRBV6-1 and TRBJ2-7; 11 bases agree with TRBD1. The CDR3 runs 13 residues. J lost 4 bases, V lost 7 bases, and 3 bases had no gene match. CDR1 and CDR2 (germline): MNHNS, SASEGT.

V gene TRBV29-1 combines with J gene TRBJ2-7; 9 nucleotides align to TRBD2. V trimming: 7 bases; J trimming: 4 bases; junction bases outside the gene matches: 8. Germline CDR1 reads SQVTM; CDR2 reads ANQGSEA. CDR3 length: 13 residues. CDR3 residues: CSALAGAEYEQYF. The DNA of the CDR3 is TGCAGCGCTTTAGCGGGAGCGGAGTACGAGCAGTACTTC.